This T cell receptor (beta chain) stems from a study of blood T cell repertoires in COVID-19. The assay was immunoSEQ multiplex PCR, and TCRdb's table has in-frame clones only and misses some. The repertoire consists of roughly 160,000 clones, with about 83% occurring once and the leading ten covering roughly 18%. The table lists this clone with a few counts. CDR1 is SGHAT and CDR2 is FQNNGV in the germline V gene. The CDR3 is 15 residues long. V gave up 4 bases and J gave up 0 bases, with 12 bases separating them. Sequenced sample: peripheral blood. The chain is built from TRBV11-2 and TRBJ1-1, with D perhaps matching TRBD1 (6 bases). The clonotype originates from a woman in her seventies who had recovered from COVID-19. CDR3 nucleotides: TGTGCCAGCAGCTCCAGGGGCGGTGTGAACACTGAAGCTTTCTTT. It translates to CASSSRGGVNTEAFF.